This T cell receptor beta chain appears in the sequencing data of a study of blood T cells in healthy people across ages. Isolated per sample were at least 7 million PBMCs. A second PCR of about 7 to 12 cycles used a sample-barcoded 5' primer and a J-beta primer mix. A template-switch adaptor with 12 random nucleotides tagged each cDNA molecule. MiXCR, applied by TCRdb to the 5' RACE reads, yields one record per CDR3 protein. The sample includes 1.5 million to 2 million distinct CDR3 sequences, approximately 28% of them seen just once. The CDR3 spans 14 residues. V was shortened by 7 bases and J by 0 bases, with 11 bases between the two germline ends. General study points: It was not possible, with unsorted PBMCs, to conclusively compare naive and antigen-experienced cells. Per-million-T-cell TCR beta diversity fell roughly linearly with age.

For this clonotype: What it binds is not known.

This TCR came from a woman under 40 in good health. V gene TRBV12-3 or TRBV12-4 combines with J gene TRBJ2-3; D may be TRBD2 (5 bases). Sequences were obtained from blood. The DNA for the CDR3 is TGTGCCAGCACCTTGGACTTTAGCACAGATACGCAGTATTTT. Translating it yields CASTLDFSTDTQYF.